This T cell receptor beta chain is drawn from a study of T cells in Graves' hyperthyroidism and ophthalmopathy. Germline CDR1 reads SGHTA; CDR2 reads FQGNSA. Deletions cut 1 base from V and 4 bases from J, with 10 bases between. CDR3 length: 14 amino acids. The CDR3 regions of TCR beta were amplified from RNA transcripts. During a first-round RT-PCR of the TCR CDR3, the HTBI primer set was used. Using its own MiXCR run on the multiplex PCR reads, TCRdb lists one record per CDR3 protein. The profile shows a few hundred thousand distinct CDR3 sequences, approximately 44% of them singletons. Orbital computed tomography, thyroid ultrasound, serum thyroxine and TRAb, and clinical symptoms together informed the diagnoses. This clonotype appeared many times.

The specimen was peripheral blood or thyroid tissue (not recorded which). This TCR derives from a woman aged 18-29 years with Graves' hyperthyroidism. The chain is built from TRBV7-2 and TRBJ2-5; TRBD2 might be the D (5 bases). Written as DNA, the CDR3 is TGTGCCAGCAGCTTAGTTCGGGCGGGAGAGACCCAGTACTTC. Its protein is CASSLVRAGETQYF.